The 23 T cell receptor beta chains presented below share a single source sample, sequenced in a study of cytomegalovirus exposure and HLA in healthy donors. Using immunoSEQ multiplex PCR, the repertoire was profiled, and TCRdb retains in-frame clones only, with some absent. The data contain about 130,000 clones, around 86% of them singletons. Input material: PBMCs. These receptors came from a woman in her late teens or twenties in good health and CMV-seronegative.

This clone was found once. This rearrangement joins TRBV5-6 to TRBJ2-3, with 8 bases lining up with TRBD2. V lost 4 bases and J lost 2; bases outside the gene matches: 3. The CDR3 totals 14 residues. Per germline, CDR1 SGHDT and CDR2 YYEEEE. Here the CDR3 reads CASSHSGDTDTQYF. The CDR3 coding sequence is TGTGCCAGCAGCCATAGCGGGGACACAGATACGCAGTATTTT. The full variable domain, with the rest looked up from reference TRBV5-6 and TRBJ2-3, is DAGVTQSPTHLIKTRGQQVTLRCSPKSGHDTVSWYQQALGQGPQFIFQYYEEEERQRGNFPDRFSGHQFPNYSSELNVNALLLGDSALYLCASSHSGDTDTQYFGPGTRLTVL.

The V gene is TRBV27, the J gene TRBJ2-1, with TRBD2 identical over 8 bases. Germline values: CDR1 MNHEY, CDR2 SMNVEV (reference sequence). Trimming cost V 2 bases and J 11 bases; bases outside gene matches: 17. The CDR3 extends over 17 amino acids. CDR3 DNA sequence: TGTGCCAGCAGTTTAGAGGCGACGGCTAGCGGGCACGGGAAGCAGTTCTTC. It codes for CASSLEATASGHGKQFF.

This clone was recorded only once. This chain uses TRBV30 with TRBJ2-1; TRBD2 matches 10 bases. Germline assignment: CDR1 GTSNPN and CDR2 SVGIG (reference sequence). V lost 1 base, J lost 10 bases, and 7 bases stayed unmatched. The CDR3 runs to 14 residues. The CDR3 spells CAWSDASGSGEQFF. CDR3 in DNA: TGTGCCTGGAGTGACGCTAGCGGGAGCGGGGAGCAGTTCTTC.

This clone was seen a single time. This sequence joins TRBV19 and TRBJ2-1; 8 bases line up with TRBD2. In germline, CDR1 is LNHDA, CDR2 SQIVND (reference sequence). V was clipped by 6 bases and J by 4 bases; unmatched bases: 2. The CDR3 covers 13 residues. The CDR3 nucleotides read TGTGCCAGTAGGCTAGCGGGTTACAATGAGCAGTTCTTC. It is translated as CASRLAGYNEQFF.

About this clone itself: At one of its ends the junction is not consistent with the germline gene, which may arise from a read error. The V call is TRBV9, the J call TRBJ2-3, with D possibly TRBD2 on 6 matching bases. Per the germline V gene, CDR1 is SGDLS and CDR2 is YYNGEE. The CDR3 runs 13 residues. The CDR3 is CASSGVSTDTQYF. In DNA, the CDR3 is TGTGCCAGTAGCGGAGTTAGCACAGATACGCAGTATTTT.

The chain's CDR3 is CAWSHGTGDEKLFF. CDR3 sequence (DNA): TGTGCCTGGAGTCACGGGACAGGGGATGAAAAACTGTTTTTT. The gene calls are TRBV30 and TRBJ1-4, with 10 bases matching TRBD1. This CDR3 has 14 residues. The V gene end was trimmed by 2 bases and the J gene end by 6 bases; junction bases not matched to a gene: 3. Germline assignment: CDR1 GTSNPN and CDR2 SVGIG (reference sequence).

This clone has just one count. The chain is built from TRBV4-1 and TRBJ2-1; D remains ambiguous. CDR3 size: 11 residues. V was shortened by 1 base and J by 11 bases, with 6 bases between the two germline ends. Germline CDR1 reads MGHRA; CDR2 reads YSYEKL. Here the CDR3 DNA reads TGCGCCAGCAGCCAAGTAGATCAGCAGTTCTTC. Encoded protein: CASSQVDQQFF.

This clone was observed once. The V call is TRBV27, the J call TRBJ2-7; D possibly corresponds to TRBD1 (5 bases). From germline, CDR1 is MNHEY and CDR2 SMNVEV (reference sequence). This CDR3 has 14 amino acids. V lost 3 bases and J lost 0, with 9 bases in between. Here the CDR3 reads CASSFGQGSYEQYF. Written as DNA, the CDR3 is TGTGCCAGCAGTTTCGGGCAGGGCTCCTACGAGCAGTACTTC.

A few counts support this clone. The chain is built from TRBV2 and TRBJ1-2, with 8 bases that match TRBD1. Per germline, CDR1 SNHLY and CDR2 FYNNEI. CDR3 length: 14 amino acids. Germline trimming cut 5 bases from V and 0 bases from J; bases unmatched to any gene: 2. DNA of the CDR3: TGTGCCAGCAGTCTGGACAGGGCTAACTATGGCTACACCTTC. Protein sequence: CASSLDRANYGYTF.

The CDR3 protein is CASSLGKEQYF. As DNA, the CDR3 is TGTGCCAGCAGCTTGGGTAAAGAGCAGTACTTC. The V and J genes are TRBV5-4 and TRBJ2-7; D remains ambiguous. With 0 bases removed from V and 7 bases from J, the gap between germline ends came to 5 bases. The CDR3 has 11 amino acids. Germline V CDR1 and CDR2: SGHNT, YYREEE (reference sequence). The full variable domain, with the rest looked up from reference TRBV5-4 and TRBJ2-7, is ETGVTQSPTHLIKTRGQQVTLRCSSQSGHNTVSWYQQALGQGPQFIFQYYREEENGRGNFPPRFSGLQFPNYSSELNVNALELDDSALYLCASSLGKEQYFGPGTRLTVT.

J is TRBJ2-5 and V is TRBV19, with 8 bases aligning to TRBD2. Germline V gene lookup returns CDR1 LNHDA and CDR2 SQIVND (reference sequence). Trimming took 3 bases from V and 5 from J; bases not matched to a gene: 5. The CDR3 is 14 amino acids. DNA for the CDR3: TGTGCCAGTAGTATCGGGACTAGTGTGGAGACCCAGTACTTC. Translation: CASSIGTSVETQYF.

The rearrangement links TRBV6-5 to TRBJ2-7, with 9 bases matching TRBD1. Germline V CDR1 and CDR2: MNHEY, SVGAGI. The length of the CDR3 is 15 residues. The J segment lost 1 base and the V segment lost 6 bases, leaving 7 bases of the junction unmatched. CDR3: CASRSDRGGSYEQYF. CDR3 in DNA: TGTGCCAGCAGGAGCGACAGGGGGGGTTCCTACGAGCAGTACTTC.

V is TRBV15 and J is TRBJ1-2; no firm D call. Per the germline V gene, CDR1 is LNHNV and CDR2 is YYDKDF (reference sequence). With 1 base removed from V and 3 bases from J, the gap between germline ends came to 9 bases. The CDR3 is 14 residues long. CDR3 protein: CATSRAHRDYGYTF. For the CDR3, the DNA is TGTGCCACCAGCAGAGCTCACAGAGACTATGGCTACACCTTC.

The chain uses TRBV7-6 and TRBJ2-7, with 8 bases fitting TRBD1. The V gene's germline CDR1 is SGHVS and CDR2 FNYEAQ. The CDR3 is 14 amino acids. V gave up 5 bases and J gave up 2 bases; unmatched junction bases: 5. CDR3 bases: TGTGCCAGCAGCGTCTTGGACAGGGCCTACGAGCAGTACTTC. It is translated as CASSVLDRAYEQYF.

This chain uses TRBV5-4 with TRBJ2-2, with D tentatively TRBD2 (7 bases). The V end lost 1 base, the J end lost 5 bases, and 18 bases lay between the germline ends. Germline lookup yields CDR1 SGHNT and CDR2 YYREEE (reference sequence). This CDR3 is built from 17 residues. CDR3 DNA: TGTGCCAGCAGCTTGAAGGGGGGGGCCGCGGGGACCGGGGAGCTGTTTTTT. Translation: CASSLKGGAAGTGELFF.

The rearrangement joins TRBV28 to TRBJ1-2, with 9 bases lining up with TRBD1. The CDR3 runs to 15 residues. J gave up 8 bases and V 5 bases, and 12 bases lay outside the gene matches. CDR1 and CDR2 (germline): MDHEN, SYDVKM. This CDR3 reads CASSLPSGTGYGYTF. In DNA, the CDR3 is TGTGCCAGCAGTCTCCCCTCCGGGACAGGGTACGGCTACACCTTC.

The gene calls are TRBV10-2 and TRBJ2-1; 8 bases agree with TRBD1. The CDR3 totals 15 residues. CDR1 is WSHSY and CDR2 is SAAADI in the germline V gene. Trimming at V came to 6 bases and at J to 12 bases, leaving 16 bases not matched to a gene. In DNA form, the CDR3 reads TGCGCCAGCAGGCTCGGGACAGGCCCATATATGGGGCAGTTCTTC. Translation: CASRLGTGPYMGQFF.

This clone has just one count. This sequence joins TRBV19 and TRBJ2-7; a weak D match, TRBD1 (6 bases). Trimming took off 1 base at V and 0 bases at J, with 13 bases between the two ends. The CDR3 totals 16 residues. The germline gives CDR1 LNHDA, CDR2 SQIVND (reference sequence). As DNA, the CDR3 is TGTGCCAGTAGTATAGGTCCCGGGACACCCTCCTACGAGCAGTACTTC. Translating it yields CASSIGPGTPSYEQYF.

This sequence joins TRBV7-2 and TRBJ2-7; 8 bases line up with TRBD2. V lost 1 base, J lost 3 bases, and 5 bases stayed unmatched. Looked up from germline, CDR1 is SGHTA and CDR2 is FQGNSA. This CDR3 is 15 amino acids long. The CDR3, as DNA: TGTGCCAGCAGCTTAGACCAGCGGGAGATCTACGAGCAGTACTTC. Translated: CASSLDQREIYEQYF.

This clone was seen a handful of times. This sequence joins TRBV12-5 and TRBJ1-1; D gene ambiguous. V was clipped by 5 bases and J by 6 bases, with 10 bases between them. The CDR3 length is 12 residues. Germline CDR1 is LGHNT and CDR2 is FRNRAP. CDR3 residues: CASGRTVAEAFF. As DNA, the CDR3 is TGTGCTAGTGGTCGTACGGTCGCTGAAGCTTTCTTT.

This chain links TRBV9 with TRBJ2-5; the match to TRBD2 covers 9 bases. The CDR3 consists of 15 residues. Germline CDR1 reads SGDLS; CDR2 reads YYNGEE. V lost 7 bases, J lost 2 bases, and 9 bases stayed unmatched. The DNA for the CDR3 is TGTGCCAGCGGCCTCTCTAGCGGGGCACAAGAGACCCAGTACTTC. Residues: CASGLSSGAQETQYF.

J is TRBJ2-2 and V is TRBV6-1; perhaps TRBD1 as D (6 bases). This CDR3 is built from 17 residues. The germline gives CDR1 MNHNS, CDR2 SASEGT. V lost 3 bases to trimming and J lost 6 bases, with 20 bases between them. The CDR3 DNA follows: TGTGCCAGCAGTGAGACTCCGGACAGCCCCTCCGCCGGGGAGCTGTTTTTT. Amino acids: CASSETPDSPSAGELFF.

This clone was counted only a few times. The CDR3 sequence: CASSLAGVNYGYTF. CDR3 DNA: TGTGCCAGCAGTTTAGCAGGGGTTAACTATGGCTACACCTTC. V usage is TRBV28 and J usage is TRBJ1-2, with a possible D match to TRBD1 (6 bases). Germline lookup yields CDR1 MDHEN and CDR2 SYDVKM. CDR3 length: 14 amino acids. The V end lost 2 bases, the J end lost 1 base, and 8 bases lay between the germline ends.